This passage covers 5 T cell receptor beta chains from one sample sequenced in a study of regulatory T cells in long-lasting Graves disease. The TCR beta library used iRepertoire HTBI primers with Arm-PCR amplification of CDR3. TCRdb re-called the multiplex PCR reads with MiXCR, one entry per CDR3 protein. The repertoire has around 450,000 distinct CDR3 sequences, just under 15% of them found once; the top ten carry 15% to 20%. The time point denotes: newly diagnosed GD, antithyroid drugs for less than 3 months. RNA extracted from PBMCs served as the sequencing template. The same sample was also studied in work on T cells in Graves' hyperthyroidism and ophthalmopathy.

Sample: peripheral blood mononuclear cells (PBMCs), taken at new diagnosis, from a patient treated with antithyroid drugs. The receptors here all came from a woman aged 25 to 39 with Graves disease.

This clonotype was seen ten or more times. V usage is TRBV7-9 and J usage is TRBJ2-1, with 7 bases identical to TRBD2. This CDR3 is built from 20 residues. V shed 4 bases and J 9 bases; nucleotides not matched to a gene: 27. The germline gives CDR1 SEHNR, CDR2 FQNEAQ (reference sequence). CDR3 sequence reads: CASSSHPGLPDSTYRFEQFF. The CDR3 bases are TGTGCCAGCAGCTCGCATCCGGGACTACCCGACTCGACTTACAGGTTTGAGCAGTTCTTC.

This clonotype was observed many times. CDR3 in amino acids: CASSLGHLSTEAFF. DNA of the CDR3: TGTGCCAGCAGCTTAGGACACCTGAGCACTGAAGCTTTCTTT. This chain uses TRBV11-2 with TRBJ1-1; D is uncertain. Trimming cost V 1 base and J 4 bases, with 10 bases left between them. This CDR3 contains 14 residues. Germline V CDR1 and CDR2: SGHAT, FQNNGV.

A few counts support this clonotype. The rearrangement links TRBV18 to TRBJ1-2; 8 nucleotides agree with TRBD1. CDR1 is KGHSH and CDR2 is LQKENI in the germline V gene. Unmatched junction bases numbered 9, after V lost 3 bases and J lost 3 bases. This CDR3 spans 16 amino acids. The chain's CDR3 is CASSPVGPGQDYGYTF. In nucleotides, the CDR3 is TGTGCCAGCTCACCCGTGGGACCGGGACAGGACTATGGCTACACCTTC.

This clonotype was picked up many times. V gene TRBV20-1 combines with J gene TRBJ2-7; the D is unclear. The CDR3 has 12 residues. Germline loops: CDR1 DFQATT, CDR2 SNEGSKA (reference sequence). Trimming took off 3 bases at V and 7 bases at J, with 13 bases between the two ends. This CDR3 reads CSASSSPVEQYF. The CDR3 DNA reads as TGCAGTGCTAGTAGCAGCCCTGTGGAGCAGTACTTC.

There are many counts of this clonotype. The rearrangement links TRBV5-1 to TRBJ2-7; D unresolved. CDR3 length: 14 residues. V was shortened by 5 bases and J by 5 bases, with 17 bases between the two germline ends. Germline values: CDR1 SGHRS, CDR2 YFSETQ. The CDR3 nucleotides read TGCGCCAGCAGGGCCGGGTCCCTAAGGGACGAGCAGTACTTC. Protein: CASRAGSLRDEQYF.